The 23 T cell receptor beta chains presented below share a single source sample, sequenced in a study of T cells after yellow fever vaccination. Each CDR3 protein gets one entry after TCRdb re-called the 5' RACE reads with MiXCR. This sample carries under 550,000 distinct CDR3 sequences, 21% of them seen once, and the ten largest clones take roughly 16%. The sequenced sample was PBMCs, obtained roughly 20 days after the first yellow fever vaccination. The receptors stem from a man between 18 and 29 years old who received the YFV17D yellow fever vaccine.

This sequence joins TRBV3-1 and TRBJ1-5; D might be TRBD1 (6 bases). Germline values: CDR1 LGHDT, CDR2 YNNKEL (reference sequence). V was trimmed by 4 bases and J by 4 bases, leaving 14 bases between them. The CDR3 runs 15 residues. CDR3 sequence: CASSRNREGNQPQHF. CDR3 DNA sequence: TGTGCCAGCAGCCGTAACAGGGAAGGGAATCAGCCCCAGCATTTT. Filled out from reference TRBV3-1 and TRBJ1-5, the complete variable domain reads DTAVSQTPKYLVTQMGNDKSIKCEQNLGHDTMYWYKQDSKKFLKIMFSYNNKELIINETVPNRFSPKSPDKAHLNLHINSLELGDSAVYFCASSRNREGNQPQHFGDGTRLSIL.

The J gene is TRBJ1-6, the V gene TRBV6-4, with TRBD1 matching over 9 bases. Germline-derived CDR1 and CDR2 are MRHNA and SNTAGT. V was pared by 7 bases and J by 7 bases, with 8 bases of the junction left unmatched. The CDR3 length is 15 residues. CDR3 nucleotide sequence: TGTGCCAGCACCCCCGACAGGGGGTCGAATTCACCCCTCCACTTT. Protein sequence: CASTPDRGSNSPLHF.

This clonotype has a handful of counts. This chain joins TRBV7-8 and TRBJ2-3; D is ambiguous. Trimming shortened V by 4 bases and J by 1 base, and 6 bases separated the two germline ends. Germline V gives CDR1 SGHVS, CDR2 FQNEAQ. The CDR3 is 13 residues long. CDR3 nucleotides: TGTGCCAGCAGCTCTCAACGCACAGATACGCAGTATTTT. Translated: CASSSQRTDTQYF.

This clonotype was observed a handful of times. The J gene is TRBJ1-5, the V gene TRBV20-1; D not certain. Germline assignment: CDR1 DFQATT and CDR2 SNEGSKA (reference sequence). The V and J ends lost 6 bases and 11 bases respectively, with 14 bases between them. The CDR3 extends over 11 amino acids. The CDR3 sequence is CSAVKNRAQHF. The CDR3 bases are TGCAGTGCAGTCAAAAACCGCGCCCAGCATTTT.

This clonotype was detected many times. The chain recombines TRBV4-1 with TRBJ2-3, with TRBD1 identical over 12 bases. The ends lost 6 bases at V and 5 bases at J; junction bases unmatched: 6. CDR3 size: 15 residues. Germline-derived CDR1 and CDR2 are MGHRA and YSYEKL. CDR3 sequence: CASRRDRGLGDTQYF. CDR3 DNA: TGCGCCAGCAGAAGGGACAGGGGGCTTGGAGATACGCAGTATTTT.

This clonotype was seen a handful of times. V and J are TRBV2 and TRBJ2-3, with D tentatively TRBD2 (6 bases). The CDR3 has 14 residues. V was clipped by 8 bases and J by 1 base, with 13 bases between them. Looked up from germline, CDR1 is SNHLY and CDR2 is FYNNEI. CDR3 coding DNA: TGTGCCAGCCTTATAGCGGCCCGCACAGATACGCAGTATTTT. As protein: CASLIAARTDTQYF.

This clonotype was detected only a few times. The chain is built from TRBV19 and TRBJ2-2; D uncertain. The CDR3 runs 14 residues. In germline, CDR1 is LNHDA, CDR2 SQIVND (reference sequence). Trimming removed 5 bases from V and 0 bases from J, with 7 bases in between. The CDR3 sequence is CASSPRANTGELFF. The CDR3 coding sequence is TGTGCCAGTAGTCCCCGGGCGAACACCGGGGAGCTGTTTTTT.

This clonotype was picked up a small number of times. V usage is TRBV30 and J usage is TRBJ2-2, with D unclear. The CDR3 contains 14 residues. With 0 bases removed from V and 7 bases from J, the gap between germline ends came to 12 bases. Germline V CDR1 and CDR2: GTSNPN, SVGIG (reference sequence). CDR3: CAWSVGYFNGELFF. In DNA, the CDR3 is TGTGCCTGGAGTGTCGGGTATTTTAACGGGGAGCTGTTTTTT.

The V and J genes are TRBV7-3 and TRBJ2-5, with 8 bases fitting TRBD2. V lost 9 bases, J lost 5 bases, and 14 bases stayed unmatched. The germline gives CDR1 SGHTA, CDR2 FQGTGA. The CDR3 consists of 15 residues. The CDR3 protein is CASAWTSSSRETQYF. CDR3 sequence (DNA): TGTGCCAGTGCGTGGACTAGCTCTAGTCGGGAGACCCAGTACTTC.

The chain combines TRBV5-7 with TRBJ2-7; D is possibly TRBD2 (7 bases). TRBV5-7 carries the ORF label, with uncertain function. Deletions cut 3 bases from V and 3 bases from J, with 16 bases between. This CDR3 spans 15 amino acids. The CDR3 coding sequence is TGTGCCAGCAGCTGTCCGGGGGGCGGCTGCTACGAGCAGTACTTC. Amino acid sequence: CASSCPGGGCYEQYF.

The CDR3 spells CASSTVATDTQYF. CDR3 nucleotide sequence: TGTGCCAGCAGCACCGTAGCTACAGATACGCAGTATTTT. The chain links TRBV7-8 to TRBJ2-3; D remains unclear. V gave up 5 bases and J gave up 3 bases, with 9 bases separating them. The CDR3 runs 13 residues. Germline V gene sequence: CDR1 SGHVS, CDR2 FQNEAQ.

The rearrangement uses TRBV12-3 or TRBV12-4 and TRBJ2-1, with 13 bases matching TRBD2. CDR3 length equals 17 residues. Unmatched junction bases numbered 9, after V lost 5 bases and J lost 5 bases. The CDR3 region has the DNA TGTGCCAGCAGTGGACCGAGGACTAGCGGGGGCCACAATGAGCAGTTCTTC. Its translation: CASSGPRTSGGHNEQFF.

This clonotype was observed a handful of times. The chain combines TRBV5-1 with TRBJ1-4; TRBD1 agrees at 9 bases. Trimming took 0 bases from V and 9 from J; bases not matched to a gene: 3. Germline values: CDR1 SGHRS, CDR2 YFSETQ. The CDR3 length is 14 residues. The CDR3 reads CASSLAGTGKKLFF. The DNA for the CDR3 is TGCGCCAGCAGCTTGGCCGGGACAGGGAAAAAACTGTTTTTT.

The J gene is TRBJ2-3, the V gene TRBV5-1; D gene ambiguous. V lost 0 bases and J 6 bases, leaving 14 bases between the germline ends. Germline CDR1 reads SGHRS; CDR2 reads YFSETQ. This CDR3 spans 15 amino acids. CDR3 residues: CASSLGIAIPDTQYF. CDR3 nucleotides: TGCGCCAGCAGCTTGGGGATAGCTATCCCCGATACGCAGTATTTT.

The V and J genes are TRBV25-1 and TRBJ2-1; 8 positions agree with TRBD2. The ends lost 1 base at V and 8 bases at J; junction bases unmatched: 7. The length of the CDR3 is 15 residues. Germline CDR1 and CDR2: MGHDK and SYGVNS. The CDR3 reads CASSESGLGRYEQFF. The CDR3 DNA follows: TGTGCCAGCAGTGAATCGGGACTAGGGCGCTATGAGCAGTTCTTC.

In regard to this clonotype: Given a much more abundant clone one base away, this may be a read error. The CDR3 does not close with the conserved phenylalanine or tryptophan, likely indicating a read error. No DNA is shown, since the ends of the CDR3 on it are uncertain; the CDR3 is the one TCRdb lists. This sequence joins TRBV21-1 and TRBJ2-7. TRBV21-1 is designated a pseudogene. Ends included, the CDR3 has 14 residues. The CDR3 here is CASSKGQGSYEQYL.

V gene TRBV6-6 combines with J gene TRBJ2-3, with a possible D match to TRBD2 (6 bases). In germline, CDR1 is MNHNY, CDR2 SVGAGI (reference sequence). V lost 11 bases to trimming and J lost 3 bases, with 12 bases between them. The CDR3 has 12 residues. CDR3: CAAGSRTDTQYF. CDR3 nucleotides: TGTGCCGCGGGAAGCAGGACAGATACGCAGTATTTT.

V usage is TRBV7-6 and J usage is TRBJ1-1; a weak D match, TRBD1 (5 bases). CDR1 and CDR2 (germline): SGHVS, FNYEAQ. Trimming cost V 2 bases and J 5 bases, with 15 bases left between them. CDR3 length: 15 residues. The CDR3 region is CASSLTGGAPTEAFF. The CDR3 DNA reads as TGTGCCAGCAGCTTAACTGGAGGGGCTCCTACTGAAGCTTTCTTT.

This chain joins TRBV5-1 and TRBJ1-6; possible D gene TRBD1, 5 bases. V was trimmed by 5 bases and J by 9 bases, leaving 12 bases between them. The germline CDR1 and CDR2 sequences are SGHRS and YFSETQ. The length of the CDR3 is 13 residues. The CDR3, as DNA: TGCGCCAGCAGTCGGGGGGATGGTTCACCCCTCCACTTT. Translating it yields CASSRGDGSPLHF.

The CDR3 coding sequence is TGTGCCAGCAGTCAACAAAACAGGGGGTCAAGGCCGTACGAGCAGTACTTC. Translated: CASSQQNRGSRPYEQYF. The chain combines TRBV7-9 with TRBJ2-7; 8 bases are shared with TRBD1. V shed 6 bases and J 4 bases; nucleotides not matched to a gene: 17. Germline V lookup: CDR1 SEHNR, CDR2 FQNEAQ (reference sequence). The CDR3 spans 17 residues.

V usage is TRBV28 and J usage is TRBJ2-1; TRBD1 aligns across 9 bases. The CDR3 consists of 13 residues. V lost 6 bases to trimming and J lost 5 bases; unmatched junction nucleotides: 2. Looked up from germline, CDR1 is MDHEN and CDR2 is SYDVKM. The CDR3 DNA follows: TGTGCCAGCAGACAGGGGGCAAACAATGAGCAGTTCTTC. Residues: CASRQGANNEQFF. The full variable domain, in which reference TRBV28 and TRBJ2-1 provide the parts outside the CDR3, is DVKVTQSSRYLVKRTGEKVFLECVQDMDHENMFWYRQDPGLGLRLIYFSYDVKMKEKGDIPEGYSVSREKKERFSLILESASTNQTSMYLCASRQGANNEQFFGPGTRLTVL.

This clonotype was seen a handful of times. The rearrangement joins TRBV10-1 to TRBJ1-5; D unresolved. This CDR3 has 16 amino acids. V lost 0 bases and J 0 bases, leaving 9 bases between the germline ends. In germline, CDR1 is WNHNN, CDR2 SYGVQD (reference sequence). The CDR3 here is CASSESESVSNQPQHF. The CDR3 region has the DNA TGCGCCAGCAGTGAGTCGGAGTCAGTTAGCAATCAGCCCCAGCATTTT.

This clonotype was observed at least ten times. The chain is built from TRBV6-5 and TRBJ2-5, with D uncertain. This CDR3 comprises 13 residues. The V end was cut by 0 bases, the J end by 7 bases, with 9 bases between. Germline V gives CDR1 MNHEY, CDR2 SVGAGI. CDR3 DNA sequence: TGTGCCAGCAGTTACTCGACGTTGGGGACCCAGTACTTC. Translated: CASSYSTLGTQYF.